This T cell receptor beta chain was sequenced for a study of T cell responses to AZD1222 COVID-19 vaccine. Findings of the study overall: Just a handful of people given AZD1222 tested seropositive at baseline. Repertoires were sampled only after the peak T cell response.

Sequencing used immunoSEQ multiplex PCR; TCRdb keeps in-frame clones, though not all of them. This table has roughly 150,000 clones, 90% appearing once. As for this clone: Its matching antigen is unknown.

The CDR3 extends over 14 amino acids. V lost 7 bases and J lost 2, with 15 bases in between. Germline V gives CDR1 MNHEY, CDR2 SVGAGI. The specimen comprised peripheral blood, sampled 28 days after the second AZD1222 dose. The receptor was isolated from an adult who received the AZD1222 COVID-19 vaccine. The J gene is TRBJ2-7, the V gene TRBV6-5; D call uncertain. The chain's CDR3 is CASTPHQATYEQYF. The CDR3 DNA is TGTGCCAGCACCCCCCACCAGGCGACCTACGAGCAGTACTTC.